This TCR beta chain comes out of a study of follicular helper T cells after annual influenza vaccination. Looking at the study overall: Across the 2013-2014, 2014-2015 and 2015-2016 vaccination seasons, some subjects were resampled. Study-wide findings and caveats: ICOS-CD38- cTfh most often held earlier Day 7 ICOS+CD38+ clones.

As concerns this clone: Its antigen is unidentified.

Time point specified: 2014-2015 season, pre-vaccination. Donors were community-dwelling with no influenza vaccine in the prior 6 months. TCRB sequencing was done at Survey resolution level. Only in-frame clones appear in the TCRdb table, and some are missing; sequencing was by immunoSEQ multiplex PCR. The top ten clones hold more than 0.9% of a sample with about 11,000 clones, approximately 77% of them seen once. Trimming removed 2 bases at V and 0 bases at J, with 11 bases between. This CDR3 has 16 amino acids. The germline V gene encodes CDR1 SEHNR and CDR2 FQNEAQ (reference sequence). The source was CXCR5- memory CD4+ T cells sorted from blood, collected on the day of influenza vaccination. The source is an adult who received the influenza vaccine. This chain links TRBV7-9 with TRBJ2-1; D ambiguous. The CDR3, as DNA: TGTGCCAGCAGCTTACAAGTTTTGAGCTCCTACAATGAGCAGTTCTTC. It codes for CASSLQVLSSYNEQFF.